The following is a T cell receptor (beta chain) sequence with its context. The CDR3 sequence is 18 residues long. Sequenced by immunoSEQ multiplex PCR; TCRdb stores in-frame clones only, minus some. The sample contains 200,000 to 300,000 clones, around 88% of which appear only once. The data are from a study of blood T cell repertoires in COVID-19. About the study: Specimens from acute and convalescent COVID-19 originated in the United States, Italy and Spain.

Sample: peripheral blood. The chain carries TRBV1 and TRBJ2-2; the table's D call, TRBD2, was not checked against the DNA. TRBV1 counts as a pseudogene. The receptor was derived from an elderly man with acute or convalescent COVID-19. Here the CDR3 reads CTSSRSGADGTEHRGAVF. CDR3 in DNA: TGCACCAGCAGCCGTTCTGGAGCGGACGGTACTGAACACCGGGGAGCTGTTTTT.